This T cell receptor beta chain was identified during a study of regulatory T cells in long-lasting Graves disease. Time point noted: newly diagnosed GD, antithyroid drugs for less than 3 months. PBMC RNA served as the TCR library source. Germline CDR1 SGHTA, CDR2 FQGNSA. V shed 5 bases, J shed 0 bases, and the junction held 10 bases outside the gene matches. This CDR3 is 18 amino acids long. CDR3 regions were amplified by Arm-PCR using iRepertoire HTBI primers to build TCR beta libraries. TCRdb ran MiXCR on the multiplex PCR reads and lists one entry per CDR3 protein. The sample contains approximately 460,000 distinct CDR3 sequences, roughly 15% of which appear only once. The sample also formed part of further work on T cells in Graves' hyperthyroidism and ophthalmopathy. That study adds: Hyperthyroidism was newly diagnosed in patients aged 18 to 65 (duration under 2 months).

The V call is TRBV7-2, the J call TRBJ2-1; 10 bases are shared with TRBD2. The sequence was collected from a woman aged 25-40 years with Graves disease. The source material was peripheral blood mononuclear cells (PBMCs), sampled at new diagnosis, from a patient treated with antithyroid drugs. In DNA form, the CDR3 reads TGTGCCAGCAGCCCCGGGACTAGCGCGTTTCTCTCCTACAATGAGCAGTTCTTC. It codes for CASSPGTSAFLSYNEQFF.